The 30 T cell receptor beta chains below come from one sample, sequenced in a study of post-analysis software for immune sequencing data (dated by TCRdb to about 2015). Overall study results and their limits: Patients showed significantly higher frequencies than controls for several TRBV segments, among them TRBV5-6, TRBV5-1 and TRBV20-1.

The library was produced with PCR. The instrument given in TCRdb is Illumina HiSeq 2500. To reduce PCR and sequencing biases, unique molecular identifiers were built into the TCR beta cDNA libraries. In TCRdb, the public reads were trimmed at Q25 with fastp and aligned with MiXCR, with productive beta chains retained. Duplicate CDR3 protein sequences are folded into a single record with the most common DNA and genes. The sample contains hundreds of thousands of distinct CDR3 sequences, roughly 27% of them found a single time. 0.56% of the sample lies in the top ten. Antigens for these TCRs are unknown. The sample comprised blood. The origin of the receptors is a girl aged 5-17 years with multiple sclerosis.

Regarding this clonotype: This may be a read error: a much more frequent sequence differs by one nucleotide. V is TRBV4-3 and J is TRBJ2-5; 13 bases agree with TRBD2. The CDR3 contains 17 residues. CDR1 is LGHNA, CDR2 YSLEER, per germline. CDR3 region: CTSSLRLAGGLQETQYF. The DNA of the CDR3 is TGCACCAGCAGCCTCCGACTAGCGGGAGGATTGCAAGAGACCCAGTACTTC.

This clonotype has a handful of counts. This chain uses TRBV29-1 with TRBJ2-7; D call uncertain. CDR3 length: 12 residues. The V end was cut by 4 bases, the J end by 0 bases, with 7 bases between. Per the germline V gene, CDR1 is SQVTM and CDR2 is ANQGSEA. The CDR3 nucleotides read TGCAGCGTTGTAGGGTACTCCTACGAGCAGTACTTC. This sequence encodes CSVVGYSYEQYF.

This clonotype has a handful of counts. This chain joins TRBV3-1 and TRBJ1-5; D gene ambiguous. The V gene's germline CDR1 is LGHDT and CDR2 YNNKEL (reference sequence). Trimming took 1 base from V and 9 from J, leaving 13 bases between them. This CDR3 spans 14 amino acids. Here the CDR3 DNA reads TGTGCCAGCAGCCAAGGTTCAGGAGGTGGGCCCCAGCATTTT. Protein product: CASSQGSGGGPQHF.

This clonotype was picked up a small number of times. The chain combines TRBV11-2 with TRBJ2-5; D is possibly TRBD2 (5 bases). CDR1 SGHAT and CDR2 FQNNGV come from the germline V gene. V lost 7 bases, J lost 5 bases, and 8 bases lay in between. The CDR3 has 11 residues. In DNA form, the CDR3 reads TGTGCCAGCACCCGGAGGGAGACCCAGTACTTC. Translating it yields CASTRRETQYF.

The genes are TRBV6-2 or TRBV6-3 and TRBJ2-7, with TRBD2 as a possible D gene (6 bases). V was shortened by 6 bases and J by 0 bases, with 21 bases between the two germline ends. Germline V gene lookup returns CDR1 MNHEY and CDR2 SVGEGT. The CDR3 is 17 residues long. CDR3 residues: CASSRSRGLPTSYEQYF. Here the CDR3 DNA reads TGTGCCAGCAGCCGAAGCCGGGGACTTCCTACCTCCTACGAGCAGTACTTC.

This clonotype was seen ten or more times. The CDR3 DNA sequence: TGCAGCGTCCCCGGAGATGGGGCCAACGTCCTGACTTTC. Translated, it gives CSVPGDGANVLTF. J is TRBJ2-6 and V is TRBV29-1, with D uncertain. This CDR3 is built from 13 residues. CDR1 SQVTM and CDR2 ANQGSEA come from the germline V gene. Trimming took 6 bases from V and 3 from J, leaving 9 bases between them.

This clonotype appeared a few times. The chain uses TRBV29-1 and TRBJ2-1; 7 nucleotides agree with TRBD2. V lost 3 bases and J lost 0; bases outside the gene matches: 14. CDR1 is SQVTM and CDR2 is ANQGSEA in the germline V gene. CDR3 length: 18 amino acids. In DNA, the CDR3 is TGCAGCGTTGAGGGTAAGGGGTCTAGCGGAAGCTCCTACAATGAGCAGTTCTTC. It translates to CSVEGKGSSGSSYNEQFF.

The V call is TRBV7-2, the J call TRBJ1-1; 7 bases agree with TRBD1. V was pared by 1 base and J by 7 bases, with 9 bases of the junction left unmatched. CDR1 and CDR2 from the germline V gene are SGHTA and FQGNSA. The CDR3 totals 15 residues. The CDR3 here is CASSLGDREVDEAFF. Written as DNA, the CDR3 is TGTGCCAGCAGCTTAGGAGACAGGGAGGTTGATGAAGCTTTCTTT.

This clonotype was detected a few times. The rearrangement joins TRBV20-1 to TRBJ2-6; D possibly matches TRBD1 or TRBD2 (5 bases each). This CDR3 contains 17 residues. CDR1 is DFQATT, CDR2 SNEGSKA, per germline (reference sequence). The germline V and J ends were trimmed by 0 bases and 0 bases, with 12 bases remaining between them. The CDR3 sequence is CSARDKGRHSGANVLTF. The CDR3 bases are TGCAGTGCTAGAGATAAGGGACGGCACTCTGGGGCCAACGTCCTGACTTTC.

Only a few counts were recorded for this clonotype. The V call is TRBV5-5, the J call TRBJ2-3, with 7 bases lining up with TRBD2. V trimming: 0 bases; J trimming: 10 bases; junction bases outside the gene matches: 14. The CDR3 loop spans 16 amino acids. Looked up from germline, CDR1 is SGHKS and CDR2 is YYEKEE (reference sequence). CDR3 protein: CASSLASSGPRSAQYF. The CDR3 DNA follows: TGTGCCAGCAGCTTGGCTTCTAGCGGACCCAGAAGTGCGCAGTATTTT.

This clonotype has only one observation. The chain carries TRBV5-1 and TRBJ2-7; weak D call: TRBD2 (5 bases). The germline CDR1 and CDR2 sequences are SGHRS and YFSETQ. The CDR3 totals 14 residues. Trimming shortened V by 4 bases and J by 2 bases, and 13 bases separated the two germline ends. CDR3 in amino acids: CASSQGLHAYEQYF. DNA of the CDR3: TGCGCCAGCAGCCAAGGACTCCACGCCTACGAGCAGTACTTC.

CDR3 in DNA: TGCGCCAGCAGCCTGGAGGAACTAGCCAAAAACATTCAGTACTTC. Residues: CASSLEELAKNIQYF. The rearrangement uses TRBV4-3 and TRBJ2-4, with D tentatively TRBD2 (5 bases). The CDR3 runs 15 residues. Trimming stripped 4 bases from V and 0 bases from J, with 10 bases between. From germline, CDR1 is LGHNA and CDR2 YSLEER.

The chain carries TRBV15 and TRBJ2-1, with TRBD2 as a possible D gene (6 bases). Trimming stripped 7 bases from V and 0 bases from J, with 13 bases between. The germline gives CDR1 LNHNV, CDR2 YYDKDF (reference sequence). CDR3 length: 15 amino acids. CDR3 region: CATKRPGDSYNEQFF. As DNA, the CDR3 is TGTGCCACCAAGCGCCCGGGGGACTCCTACAATGAGCAGTTCTTC.

The chain is built from TRBV29-1 and TRBJ2-1; tentatively, D is TRBD1 (7 bases). Trimming shortened V by 1 base and J by 6 bases, and 10 bases separated the two germline ends. Germline V gives CDR1 SQVTM, CDR2 ANQGSEA. This CDR3 is 13 amino acids long. This chain's CDR3 is CSVEGQGGNEQFF. The CDR3 DNA is TGCAGCGTTGAAGGGCAGGGGGGCAATGAGCAGTTCTTC.

This clonotype was observed a few times. At one end the junction does not follow the germline gene, possibly because of a read error. The V call is TRBV25-1, the J call TRBJ2-7, with D possibly matching TRBD1 (6 bases). Germline loops: CDR1 MGHDK, CDR2 SYGVNS. The CDR3 extends over 14 amino acids. The CDR3 loop reads CASSEWGRSDEQYF. CDR3 nucleotide sequence: TGTGCCAGCAGTGAATGGGGGCGCTCCGACGAGCAGTACTTC.

This clonotype was observed a few times. The rearrangement joins TRBV6-6 to TRBJ2-7, with D possibly TRBD2 on 6 matching bases. This CDR3 comprises 13 residues. CDR1 is MNHNY, CDR2 SVGAGI, per germline (reference sequence). With 1 base removed from V and 5 bases from J, the gap between germline ends came to 9 bases. The CDR3 coding sequence is TGTGCCAGCAGTTACTACCCGGGGGACGAGCAGTACTTC. It codes for CASSYYPGDEQYF.

Here the CDR3 DNA reads TGCGCCAGCAGCCGGAGACCCCAACTTTCGTTCCCTCCGACAGATACGCAGTATTTT. This encodes CASSRRPQLSFPPTDTQYF. The chain couples TRBV5-1 to TRBJ2-3; D is uncertain. Deletions cut 4 bases from V and 3 bases from J, with 27 bases between. There are 19 residues in the CDR3. Germline CDR1 and CDR2: SGHRS and YFSETQ.

The CDR3 DNA is TGTGCCAGCAGTTGCACTTCAAGCACAGATACGCAGTATTTT. Amino acid sequence: CASSCTSSTDTQYF. V and J are TRBV6-5 and TRBJ2-3; D gene unclear. Per the germline V gene, CDR1 is MNHEY and CDR2 is SVGAGI. The CDR3 covers 14 residues. The V and J ends lost 4 bases and 0 bases respectively, with 8 bases between them.

This clonotype has more than one count but fewer than ten. CDR3 bases: TGTGCCAGCAGCCCGCTAGCGGAGGAGACCCAGTACTTC. Translation gives CASSPLAEETQYF. V is TRBV12-3 or TRBV12-4 and J is TRBJ2-5; 7 nucleotides align to TRBD2. The CDR3 runs to 13 residues. The J segment lost 5 bases and the V segment lost 6 bases, leaving 6 bases of the junction unmatched.

In this sample, this clonotype turned up a few times. This chain uses TRBV5-1 with TRBJ2-5; D ambiguous. The length of the CDR3 is 15 residues. The germline gives CDR1 SGHRS, CDR2 YFSETQ. V was clipped by 0 bases and J by 0 bases, with 9 bases between them. This CDR3 is CASSLGATYQETQYF. Written as DNA, the CDR3 is TGCGCCAGCAGCTTGGGAGCGACGTACCAAGAGACCCAGTACTTC.

The chain has TRBV9 and TRBJ2-3; D possibly corresponds to TRBD2 (7 bases). Germline V lookup: CDR1 SGDLS, CDR2 YYNGEE. CDR3 length equals 13 residues. V lost 6 bases and J 2 bases, leaving 10 bases between the germline ends. The CDR3 protein is CASNGGPTDTQYF. The CDR3 DNA reads as TGTGCCAGCAACGGGGGGCCCACAGATACGCAGTATTTT.

The chain combines TRBV20-1 with TRBJ2-3; D is ambiguous. This CDR3 has 13 amino acids. Germline V CDR1 and CDR2: DFQATT, SNEGSKA (reference sequence). V lost 6 bases, J lost 5 bases, and 15 bases lay in between. CDR3 sequence reads: CSAGPPWEDTQYF. The CDR3 DNA reads as TGCAGTGCCGGGCCCCCGTGGGAAGATACGCAGTATTTT.

This clonotype was counted only a few times. J is TRBJ2-4 and V is TRBV11-2; a possible D gene is TRBD2 (5 bases). Trimming left V 4 bases short and J 6 bases short, with 22 bases between. The germline gives CDR1 SGHAT, CDR2 FQNNGV. This CDR3 is built from 17 residues. The CDR3 region is CASSSFRDPERRNIQYF. Here the CDR3 DNA reads TGTGCCAGCAGCTCCTTCCGAGACCCGGAGCGGCGAAACATTCAGTACTTC.

This clonotype was seen a handful of times. The chain carries TRBV7-2 and TRBJ1-2; D unresolved. This CDR3 has 15 amino acids. Germline V gene lookup returns CDR1 SGHTA and CDR2 FQGNSA. The V and J ends lost 7 bases and 2 bases respectively, with 17 bases between them. The CDR3 is CASTSHGGRNYGYTF. In DNA form, the CDR3 reads TGTGCCAGCACCTCCCACGGAGGGAGAAACTATGGCTACACCTTC.

This clonotype has just a few counts. V is TRBV27 and J is TRBJ2-5; maybe TRBD1 (6 bases). V dropped 8 bases and J dropped 5 bases, with 21 bases sitting between them. Per germline, CDR1 MNHEY and CDR2 SMNVEV (reference sequence). This CDR3 comprises 15 residues. The CDR3 region has the DNA TGTGCCAGCGGGGGCTCAGGATTTATGCGTGAGACCCAGTACTTC. It codes for CASGGSGFMRETQYF.

This chain links TRBV20-1 with TRBJ1-2, with TRBD1 matching over 7 bases. The ends lost 5 bases at V and 0 bases at J; junction bases unmatched: 12. There are 16 residues in the CDR3. Germline V gene sequence: CDR1 DFQATT, CDR2 SNEGSKA (reference sequence). The CDR3 reads CSARPTDRAPNYGYTF. DNA of the CDR3: TGCAGTGCTCGACCAACCGACAGGGCCCCTAACTATGGCTACACCTTC.

This clonotype was detected many times. The chain is built from TRBV12-3 or TRBV12-4 and TRBJ2-5; the match to TRBD2 covers 10 bases. V was clipped by 6 bases and J by 2 bases; unmatched bases: 6. The CDR3 has 15 amino acids. CDR3 loop: CASSPGTSVQETQYF. For the CDR3, the DNA is TGTGCCAGCAGCCCCGGGACTAGCGTTCAAGAGACCCAGTACTTC.

The chain carries TRBV5-1 and TRBJ2-3, with no clear D. The CDR3 is 18 residues long. Trimming stripped 0 bases from V and 0 bases from J, with 17 bases between. In germline, CDR1 is SGHRS, CDR2 YFSETQ. This CDR3 is CASSLVVRRITSTDTQYF. The CDR3 region has the DNA TGCGCCAGCAGCTTGGTCGTACGGCGGATTACTAGCACAGATACGCAGTATTTT.

On this clonotype: A much larger clone lies one base from this, so it may be a read error. The rearrangement links TRBV20-1 to TRBJ2-7, with a weak D call TRBD1 (6 bases). CDR3 length: 13 residues. Germline loops: CDR1 DFQATT, CDR2 SNEGSKA (reference sequence). The CDR3 reads CGAHARDTYEQYF. The CDR3 DNA reads TGCGGTGCTCACGCCCGGGACACCTACGAGCAGTACTTC.

This clonotype has just a few counts. The chain links TRBV5-1 to TRBJ2-3, with TRBD2 identical over 12 bases. Trimming at V came to 4 bases and at J to 7 bases, leaving 7 bases not matched to a gene. CDR1 and CDR2 from the germline V gene are SGHRS and YFSETQ. This CDR3 is 15 amino acids long. CDR3 nucleotide sequence: TGCGCCAGCAGCCAGACTAGCGGGGGTGCATATACGCAGTATTTT. Translated: CASSQTSGGAYTQYF. Using reference TRBV5-1 and TRBJ2-3 for the parts outside the CDR3, the full variable domain is KAGVTQTPRYLIKTRGQQVTLSCSPISGHRSVSWYQQTPGQGLQFLFEYFSETQRNKGNFPGRFSGRQFSNSRSEMNVSTLELGDSALYLCASSQTSGGAYTQYFGPGTRLTVL.